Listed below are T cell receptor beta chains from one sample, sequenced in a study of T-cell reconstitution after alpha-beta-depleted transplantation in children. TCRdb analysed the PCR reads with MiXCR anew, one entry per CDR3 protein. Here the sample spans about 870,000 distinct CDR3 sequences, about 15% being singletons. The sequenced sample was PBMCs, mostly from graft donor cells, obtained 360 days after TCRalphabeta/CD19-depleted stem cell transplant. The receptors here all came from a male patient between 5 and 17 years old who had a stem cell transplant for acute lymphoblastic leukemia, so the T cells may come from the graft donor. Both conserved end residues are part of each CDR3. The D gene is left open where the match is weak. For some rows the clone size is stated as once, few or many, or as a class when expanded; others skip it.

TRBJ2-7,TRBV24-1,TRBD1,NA,CATSDFYRGRPREQYF,TGTGCCACCAGTGATTTTTACAGGGGGCGGCCTCGGGAGCAGTACTTC
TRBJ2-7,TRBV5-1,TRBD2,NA,CASSLPGLAYSATYEQYF,TGCGCCAGCAGCTTGCCGGGACTAGCCTACAGTGCAACCTACGAGCAGTACTTC
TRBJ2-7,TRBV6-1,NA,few,CASSTASFVRSYEQYF,TGTGCCAGCAGTACCGCTAGCTTCGTTCGATCCTACGAGCAGTACTTC
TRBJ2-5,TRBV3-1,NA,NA,CASSQPATETQYF,TGTGCCAGCAGCCAACCCGCAACAGAGACCCAGTACTTC
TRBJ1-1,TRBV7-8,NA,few,CASSLKPDNLNTEAFF,TGTGCCAGCAGCTTAAAGCCCGACAACCTGAACACTGAAGCTTTCTTT
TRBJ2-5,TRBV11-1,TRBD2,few,CASSFGLSGRAKETQYF,TGTGCCAGCAGCTTTGGGCTGAGCGGGAGGGCGAAAGAGACCCAGTACTTC
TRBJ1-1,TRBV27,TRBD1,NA,CASSFGTGAEAFF,TGTGCCAGCAGTTTCGGGACAGGTGCTGAAGCTTTCTTT
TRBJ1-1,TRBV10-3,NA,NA,CAISESVRAAEAFF,TGTGCCATCAGTGAGTCGGTCAGGGCCGCTGAAGCTTTCTTT
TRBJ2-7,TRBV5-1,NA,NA,CASSGPGYDEQYF,TGCGCCAGCAGTGGCCCAGGGTACGACGAGCAGTACTTC
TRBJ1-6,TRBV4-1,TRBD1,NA,CASSQDRDRANSPLHF,TGCGCCAGCAGCCAAGATCGGGACAGGGCTAATTCACCCCTCCACTTT
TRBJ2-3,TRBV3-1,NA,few,CASSQEGFPTDTQYF,TGTGCCAGCAGCCAAGAGGGCTTCCCCACAGATACGCAGTATTTT
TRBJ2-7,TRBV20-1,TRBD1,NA,CSACPRTGPYEQYF,TGCAGTGCTTGCCCACGGACAGGGCCCTACGAGCAGTACTTC
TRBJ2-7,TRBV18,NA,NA,CASSPGGSSGSYEQYF,TGTGCCAGCTCACCCGGGGGAAGTAGCGGCTCCTACGAGCAGTACTTC
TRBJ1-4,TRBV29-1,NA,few,CSASLGVGEKLFF,TGCAGCGCCTCCCTAGGGGTCGGCGAAAAACTGTTTTTT
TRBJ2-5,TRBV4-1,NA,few,CASSQHTGLSETQYF,TGCGCCAGCAGCCAACACACGGGCTTGTCAGAGACCCAGTACTTC